This T cell receptor (beta chain) appears in the sequencing data of a study of blood T cell repertoires in COVID-19 (dated by TCRdb to the early 2020s). Regarding the research as a whole: The collaborator samples originated in the United States, Italy and Spain and spanned the acute and convalescent phases of COVID-19. The prospective study material was composed of cDNA or gDNA derived from T cells, B-cell-depleted T cells, or PBMCs. Deeply sampled blood TCRbeta repertoires from subjects exposed to, actively infected with, or recovered from COVID-19 were included in the dataset. The repertoires were made available in a free public database intended to serve as a resource for research on the immune response to SARS-CoV-2. The samples were drawn from two sources: the first 160 participants of the ongoing ImmuneRACE study, and 1,200 or so subjects contributed by 6 global collaborators. A de-identified subject ID, COVID-19 status, age in years and sex were almost always included in the sample metadata. Where available, HLA class I and class II types were taken from metadata supplied by the sample provider and were not determined by assay-based typing.

Enrolling through a virtual design, the prospective study's participants ranged in age from roughly 18 to 89 years and lived across roughly 24 United States geographic areas. Cohort assignment in the prospective study relied on participant-reported clinical history from a screening survey and a study questionnaire. For ImmuneRACE Cohort 3, a participant was defined as recovered based on two consecutive negative NP/OP PCR tests, clearance by a healthcare professional, or resolution of symptoms. Mobile phlebotomists in the prospective study collected whole blood, serum and a nasopharyngeal or oropharyngeal swab from every participant. Participants in the prospective study had the option to provide additional blood draws and questionnaires over an approximately 2-month period. Prospective study blood samples were shipped either frozen or at room temperature before DNA extraction. Beyond this particular receptor, the publication reports: Clinical and demographic metadata were provided uncurated, with the amount varying by source and participant.

The immunoSEQ Assay, a bias-controlled multiplex PCR, was used to amplify TCRbeta CDR3 regions from genomic DNA. From the authors' description of their analysis: Within the assay, amplification of reference gene primers was used to estimate how many nucleated cells each sample contained. Sequence reads were collapsed and filtered to measure the absolute abundance of every unique TCRbeta CDR3 rearrangement. For each sample, productive Simpson clonality was calculated as the square root of Simpson's diversity index over productive rearrangements. The source is immuneACCESS, and TCRdb retained only in-frame sequences with V and J called. Part of the clones is not carried over; for the studies checked, unresolved V genes explain less than half of this, and the remainder is unexplained. D and trimming were read from the DNA, whereas the V and J calls and clone size are those reported in that table. This sample has roughly 330,000 clones in its table, and around 87% of those were observed once. Roughly 5.3% of the sample is taken by the ten largest.

As concerns this clone: What this receptor recognizes is not known. Base quality data are lacking; no much larger clone is found one base away.

The CDR3 numbers 13 residues from cysteine through phenylalanine. Only the CDR3 region is kept as DNA, spanning 39 bases read in frame from base 1. The V end loses 6 bases and the J end loses 8 bases, and a stretch of 16 bases separates them. CDR1 LNHDA and CDR2 SQIVND are derived from the germline V gene (reference sequence). The sequence joins TRBV19 to TRBJ1-1; 6 matching bases give a weak D call of TRBD1. The TCR comes from a young woman who had recovered from COVID-19. Material for sequencing was PBMCs or T cells enriched from blood (not recorded which). The CDR3 loop reads CASRWGGAEEAFF. Read as DNA, the sequence is TGTGCCAGTAGATGGGGGGGCGCGGAAGAAGCTTTCTTT. Joined to the reference TRBV19 and TRBJ1-1 proteins, this CDR3 gives the full variable domain: DGGITQSPKYLFRKEGQNVTLSCEQNLNHDAMYWYRQDPGQGLRLIYYSQIVNDFQKGDIAEGYSVSREKKESFPLTVTSAQKNPTAFYLCASRWGGAEEAFFGQGTRLTVV.